A selection of T cell receptor beta chains follows, all from one sample in a study of T cell changes during pregnancy in multiple sclerosis. The repertoire was sequenced with immunoSEQ multiplex PCR; TCRdb's copy has only in-frame clones and lacks some. Of tens of thousands of clones in the sample, 88% were seen once. Material: CD8+ T cells from peripheral blood mononuclear cells, obtained after pregnancy. The receptor source for this set is a female donor in good health, enrolled as a control in a pregnancy study. The CDR3 runs from the conserved cysteine through the conserved F or W. A D gene is named only where the DNA matches it firmly. The size entry is marked missing in some rows and otherwise reads once, few, many or a size class.

d_call	j_call	v_call	clone_size	cdr3_nt	cdr3_aa
-	TRBJ2-7	TRBV30	medium-sized	TGTGCCTGGAGTGCTACAGGTCACGAGCAGTACTTC	CAWSATGHEQYF
-	TRBJ2-7	TRBV7-9	-	TGTGCCAGCAGCTCGAGTAACGAGCAGTACTTC	CASSSSNEQYF
TRBD1	TRBJ1-5	TRBV5-1	-	TGCGCCAGCAGCTTGGACAGGGGTGAGCCCCAGCATTTT	CASSLDRGEPQHF
-	TRBJ1-1	TRBV9	-	TGTGCCAGCAGCGCACAGGGCTTCACTGAAGCTTTCTTT	CASSAQGFTEAFF
-	TRBJ2-7	TRBV28	-	TGTGCCAGCAGTCCTCTGACAGATACCCTCTACGAGCAGTACTTC	CASSPLTDTLYEQYF
-	TRBJ2-1	TRBV9	once	TGTGCCAGCAGCGTAGAGGAGGGACCATACAATGAGCAGTTCTTC	CASSVEEGPYNEQFF
TRBD2	TRBJ2-3	TRBV27	-	TGTGCCAGCAGCGGACTAGGAACAGATACGCAGTATTTT	CASSGLGTDTQYF
TRBD1	TRBJ1-1	TRBV27	-	TGTGCCAGCAGTTTATTCCCGAACAGGGGGGGAGGCACTGAAGCTTTCTTT	CASSLFPNRGGGTEAFF
-	TRBJ1-1	TRBV29-1	-	TGCAGCGTTGTGCACGGGAAGGGAGAAGCTTTCTTT	CSVVHGKGEAFF
-	TRBJ1-1	TRBV6-1	-	TGTGCCAGCAGTGTTCGGGGTAACACTGAAGCTTTCTTT	CASSVRGNTEAFF
-	TRBJ2-7	TRBV7-9	-	TGTGCCAGCAGCCCATATTTGGTTGAAGGGGATTACGAGCAGTACTTC	CASSPYLVEGDYEQYF
-	TRBJ1-6	TRBV4-1	few	TGCGCCAGCAGCCAAGGAGTTAGGGGGGGTTCACCCCTCCACTTT	CASSQGVRGGSPLHF
TRBD1	TRBJ1-2	TRBV5-4	-	TGTGCCAGCAGCCCGCCGACAGGGGGCGCGTATGGCTACACCTTC	CASSPPTGGAYGYTF
-	TRBJ1-2	TRBV7-9	-	TGTGCCAGCAGCTCATGGGAGGGACCTGGGGGCTACACCTTC	CASSSWEGPGGYTF
-	TRBJ2-3	TRBV2	-	TGTGCCAGCAAACCGGACTCCCCTAGCACAGATACGCAGTATTTT	CASKPDSPSTDTQYF